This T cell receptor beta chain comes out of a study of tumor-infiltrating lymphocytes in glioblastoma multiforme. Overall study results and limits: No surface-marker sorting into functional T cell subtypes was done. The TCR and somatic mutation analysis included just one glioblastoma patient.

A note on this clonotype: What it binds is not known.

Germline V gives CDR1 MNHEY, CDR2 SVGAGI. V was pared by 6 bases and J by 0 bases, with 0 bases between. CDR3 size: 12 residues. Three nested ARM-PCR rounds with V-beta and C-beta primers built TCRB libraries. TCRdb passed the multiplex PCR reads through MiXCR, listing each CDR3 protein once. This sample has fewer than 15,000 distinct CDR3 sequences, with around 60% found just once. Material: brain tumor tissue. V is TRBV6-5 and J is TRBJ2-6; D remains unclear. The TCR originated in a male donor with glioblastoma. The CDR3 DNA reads TGTGCCAGCAGCTCTGGGGCCAACGTCCTGACTTTC. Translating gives CASSSGANVLTF.